This T cell receptor delta chain is from a study of γδ T cells in repeated Plasmodium falciparum infection (dated by TCRdb to the early 2020s). Broadly, across the study: Malian children exposed to intense seasonal malaria transmission were enrolled in the natural-infection arm and compared with Australian children matched for age and gender. Four controlled human malaria infections were administered to a few malaria-naive U.S. adults over around 600 days by bites from P. falciparum NF54-infected Anopheles stephensi mosquitoes. Samples from controlled-infection subjects were taken at baseline, right before selected infections, and 21 days after each infection. Malian gammadelta TCR repertoires were analysed cross-sectionally during no-transmission periods and longitudinally across acute febrile malaria episodes. In the study, the shaping of the human gammadelta T cell repertoire by repeated Plasmodium falciparum infection was examined using natural infection in Mali and controlled human malaria infection.

Overall results and qualifications from the work: The Malian cohort was drawn from a small rural village made up mostly of one ethnic group, which limits generalizability. Vdelta2-negative gammadelta TCR repertoires from Malian children appeared more clonally expanded, less diverse and less shared than those of Australian children. Repeated controlled infections appeared to drive waves of new clonotype selection in Vdelta2-negative, largely Vdelta1+, gammadelta TCR repertoires. Analysis of inter-individual variability in gammadelta T cell responses was limited by the small size of the controlled-infection cohort. A highly stable polyclonal repertoire over time and infection, with many inter-individual overlapping TCRgamma sequences, was shown by Vgamma9/Vdelta2+ TCR repertoires.

For bulk TCR repertoire analysis, Vgamma9/Vdelta2+ and Vdelta2-negative gammadelta T cell populations were isolated by flow sorting from peripheral blood mononuclear cells. The sample holds many counts of this clone. What this receptor recognizes is not known. TCRdb records a much larger clone's protein for this DNA, with a difference at residue 5 that likely arises from a read error; the protein given is the translation of the DNA. Per the germline V gene, GEAIGNYY is the CDR1 and EKD is the CDR2. Compared with germline, V lacks 3 bases and J lacks 3 bases; bases without a gene match: 21. Counted from cysteine to phenylalanine, this CDR3 has 19 amino acids. The DNA shown is the 57-base CDR3, in frame from base 1. Receptor libraries were prepared by multiplex PCR. Reads for this sample came from an Illumina MiSeq. Every sorted gammadelta T cell sample had both its TCR gamma (TRG) and TCR delta (TRD) chains sequenced. The study's own analysis went as follows. The repertoire analyses drew on clonotype tree plots, the accumulated frequency of the top 20 clonotypes, and diversity index (DI) and D75 metrics. TCRdb reprocessed the public reads with the caller CATT; rows with the same DNA were merged afterwards. These V and J calls rely on TCRdb rather than the paper's analysis. This sample gives tens of thousands of delta-chain clones in total; around 1.4% of them show up just once. The ten biggest clones cover roughly 8.1% of the sample.

This clonotype was obtained from a pool of human donors (malaria-infected and uninfected, not separated). The sample consisted of gamma-delta T cells from blood. The chain was built from TRDV2 and TRDJ1; 7 bases in between match TRDD3. In nucleotides, the sequence is TGTGCCTGTGACGCATTGCGTGGGGGACACCCTTTCGAGCCCGATAAACTCATCTTT. The translation is CACDALRGGHPFEPDKLIF.